The rows below give T cell receptor beta chains drawn from one sample of a study of shared clonotypes between healthy human individuals. Clones were sequenced by immunoSEQ multiplex PCR, and TCRdb holds only the in-frame ones, with some missing. The repertoire holds about 600,000 clones, roughly 96% seen once, with 0.095% to 0.12% in the top ten. The sequenced sample consisted of naive CD8+ T cells sorted from blood. Source of these receptors: a young woman in good health. Both conserved end residues are part of each CDR3. Each record gives: clone size, V gene, J gene, D gene, CDR3 protein, CDR3 DNA. A D gene is named only where the DNA matches it firmly. Only part of the rows carry a size: once, few, many, or a class if the clone is expanded.

NA	TRBV2	TRBJ2-3	TRBD2	CASSVGAGRTDTQYF	TGTGCCAGCAGTGTCGGAGCGGGACGCACAGATACGCAGTATTTT
NA	TRBV5-1	TRBJ1-4	TRBD1	CASSYGQGKEKLFF	TGCGCCAGCAGTTACGGACAGGGAAAGGAAAAACTGTTTTTT
NA	TRBV7-8	TRBJ2-7	TRBD2	CASSLSAGLGVYEQYF	TGTGCCAGCAGCTTAAGTGCGGGACTAGGGGTTTACGAGCAGTACTTC
NA	TRBV7-6	TRBJ1-1	NA	CASSLGRGSAEAFF	TGTGCCAGCAGCTTAGGTAGGGGGAGCGCTGAAGCTTTCTTT
NA	TRBV27	TRBJ2-1	TRBD2	CASSLSILAGANEQFF	TGTGCCAGCAGTTTATCGATACTAGCGGGAGCTAATGAGCAGTTCTTC
NA	TRBV27	TRBJ2-3	TRBD1	CASSLRQGADTQYF	TGTGCCAGCAGTTTACGACAGGGCGCAGATACGCAGTATTTT
NA	TRBV30	TRBJ1-1	NA	CAWSQGGLSAEAFF	TGTGCCTGGTCACAGGGAGGGCTAAGCGCTGAAGCTTTCTTT
once	TRBV30	TRBJ2-7	NA	CAWSVHGDEQYF	TGTGCCTGGAGTGTACATGGCGACGAGCAGTACTTC
NA	TRBV27	TRBJ2-1	NA	CASSLRFPWQNNEQFF	TGTGCCAGCAGTTTAAGGTTTCCTTGGCAAAACAATGAGCAGTTCTTC
NA	TRBV5-1	TRBJ2-7	TRBD1	CASSGRGSYEQYF	TGCGCCAGCAGCGGCAGGGGGTCCTACGAGCAGTACTTC
NA	TRBV19	TRBJ2-2	NA	CASSILTGIRAGELFF	TGTGCCAGTAGTATCCTTACGGGGATCCGCGCCGGGGAGCTGTTTTTT
NA	TRBV5-4	TRBJ2-3	TRBD2	CASSLGSGSSDTQYF	TGTGCCAGCAGCTTGGGTAGCGGGAGTTCAGATACGCAGTATTTT
NA	TRBV27	TRBJ2-7	NA	CASGLQGSYEQYF	TGTGCCAGCGGCTTGCAGGGCTCCTACGAGCAGTACTTC
NA	TRBV19	TRBJ2-7	NA	CTSSITSTNYEQYF	TGTACCAGTAGTATTACTAGCACCAACTACGAGCAGTACTTC
NA	TRBV5-6	TRBJ1-3	TRBD1	CASSVGQGASSGNTIYF	TGTGCCAGCAGCGTCGGACAGGGCGCCTCCTCTGGAAACACCATATATTTT
NA	TRBV7-9	TRBJ1-1	NA	CASSSDMNTEAFF	TGTGCCAGCAGCTCGGATATGAACACTGAAGCTTTCTTT
NA	TRBV2	TRBJ2-7	NA	CASARLTYEQYF	TGTGCCAGCGCGCGCCTTACATACGAGCAGTACTTC
NA	TRBV11-2	TRBJ2-1	NA	CASSFSNEQFF	TGTGCCAGCAGCTTCAGTAATGAGCAGTTCTTC
NA	TRBV5-6	TRBJ2-3	TRBD1	CASSSTRDSWTQSSDTQYF	TGTGCCAGCAGTTCTACTAGGGACAGCTGGACGCAATCATCGGATACGCAGTATTTT
NA	TRBV7-2	TRBJ2-4	NA	CASSPLTGQKNIQYF	TGTGCCAGCAGTCCCCTTACCGGGCAGAAAAACATTCAGTACTTC